The 17 T cell receptor beta chains below come from one sample, sequenced in a study of T cell changes during pregnancy in multiple sclerosis. The table came from immunoSEQ multiplex PCR; TCRdb's copy has only in-frame clones and leaves some out. The table shows about 83,000 clones, with over 90% occurring only once. Here the sequenced sample was peripheral blood, taken in the second trimester of pregnancy. The receptors stem from a female donor with multiple sclerosis, enrolled in a pregnancy study.

This sequence joins TRBV7-2 and TRBJ2-1, with a weak D call TRBD2 (6 bases). Germline CDR1 reads SGHTA; CDR2 reads FQGNSA. V lost 1 base and J 5 bases, leaving 18 bases between the germline ends. CDR3 length equals 17 residues. CDR3 sequence reads: CASSLVPLALDDNEQFF. CDR3 DNA sequence: TGTGCCAGCAGCTTAGTGCCCCTAGCGTTGGATGACAATGAGCAGTTCTTC.

This rearrangement joins TRBV9 to TRBJ2-5; D might be TRBD2 (6 bases). The length of the CDR3 is 14 residues. V was pared by 5 bases and J by 3 bases, with 14 bases between. Germline assignment: CDR1 SGDLS and CDR2 YYNGEE. CDR3 DNA: TGTGCCAGCAGTCCGACCGGGGGTAAAGAGACCCAGTACTTC. Protein: CASSPTGGKETQYF.

The rearrangement links TRBV5-1 to TRBJ2-1, with 9 bases matching TRBD1. This CDR3 comprises 15 residues. The ends lost 4 bases at V and 4 bases at J; junction bases unmatched: 6. Germline CDR1 SGHRS, CDR2 YFSETQ. This CDR3 is CASSDTGTGYNEQFF. CDR3 nucleotides: TGCGCCAGCAGCGACACCGGGACAGGGTACAATGAGCAGTTCTTC.

The genes are TRBV2 and TRBJ1-2, with no clear D. Deletions cut 7 bases from V and 8 bases from J, with 17 bases between. CDR1 is SNHLY and CDR2 is FYNNEI in the germline V gene. The CDR3 has 13 amino acids. This CDR3 is CASTGLRDRGYTF. In nucleotides, the CDR3 is TGTGCCAGCACCGGCCTCCGGGATAGAGGCTACACCTTC.

J is TRBJ2-3 and V is TRBV2; possible D gene TRBD2, 7 bases. The CDR3 has 14 residues. The V gene lost 4 bases and the J gene lost 1 base, with 9 bases spanning the gap. Germline V lookup: CDR1 SNHLY, CDR2 FYNNEI. This CDR3 is CASSVGGRTDTQYF. In nucleotides, the CDR3 is TGTGCCAGCAGTGTGGGGGGGCGCACAGATACGCAGTATTTT.

The rearrangement uses TRBV11-2 and TRBJ1-1, with TRBD1 as a possible D gene (5 bases). The V gene's germline CDR1 is SGHAT and CDR2 FQNNGV. The CDR3 loop spans 17 amino acids. V was shortened by 0 bases and J by 1 base, with 15 bases between the two germline ends. The CDR3 loop is CASSLEGQTAWNTEAFF. The CDR3 nucleotides are TGTGCCAGCAGCTTAGAGGGGCAAACGGCATGGAACACTGAAGCTTTCTTT.

CDR3 bases: TGTGCCAGCAGCCAAGATGAGATTGGGGCAGGGGACCAGCCCCAGCATTTT. Amino acid sequence: CASSQDEIGAGDQPQHF. The V and J genes are TRBV4-2 and TRBJ1-5, with D possibly TRBD1 on 6 matching bases. The CDR3 consists of 17 residues. The ends were cut back, 0 bases at V and 7 bases at J, with 19 bases in the middle. CDR1 is LGHNA, CDR2 YNFKEQ, per germline.

The chain uses TRBV4-2 and TRBJ2-7; 9 nucleotides align to TRBD2. With V trimmed by 0 bases and J by 4 bases, 4 bases remained unmatched. Germline-derived CDR1 and CDR2 are LGHNA and YNFKEQ. This CDR3 has 15 amino acids. In DNA, the CDR3 is TGTGCCAGCAGCCAAGATAGCGGGAGTTTTTACGAGCAGTACTTC. It encodes CASSQDSGSFYEQYF.

This chain joins TRBV2 and TRBJ2-7; the D gene is possibly TRBD2 (6 bases). The V and J ends lost 7 bases and 3 bases respectively, with 16 bases between them. The CDR3 is 14 amino acids. CDR1 and CDR2 (germline): SNHLY, FYNNEI. Here the CDR3 DNA reads TGTGCCAGCATGGGGCTTCGGGGGATCTACGAGCAGTACTTC. Translated: CASMGLRGIYEQYF. Filled out from reference TRBV2 and TRBJ2-7, the complete variable domain reads EPEVTQTPSHQVTQMGQEVILRCVPISNHLYFYWYRQILGQKVEFLVSFYNNEISEKSEIFDDQFSVERPDGSNFTLKIRSTKLEDSAMYFCASMGLRGIYEQYFGPGTRLTVT.

The genes are TRBV27 and TRBJ2-3; TRBD2 agrees at 7 bases. CDR1 and CDR2 (germline): MNHEY, SMNVEV (reference sequence). The CDR3 spans 14 residues. J gave up 6 bases and V 4 bases, and 7 bases lay outside the gene matches. The CDR3 loop is CASSWTRGYDTQYF. The CDR3 region has the DNA TGTGCCAGCAGTTGGACTAGAGGTTACGATACGCAGTATTTT.

The J gene is TRBJ2-6, the V gene TRBV7-3; D might be TRBD2 (5 bases). Germline V gene lookup returns CDR1 SGHTA and CDR2 FQGTGA. CDR3 length: 17 amino acids. Trimming removed 4 bases at V and 4 bases at J, with 17 bases between. CDR3: CASSSVSGLGGANVLTF. For the CDR3, the DNA is TGTGCCAGCAGCTCAGTATCGGGATTAGGAGGGGCCAACGTCCTGACTTTC.

This chain joins TRBV5-6 and TRBJ1-5, with D possibly being TRBD1 (6 bases). Germline lookup yields CDR1 SGHDT and CDR2 YYEEEE. Trimming shortened V by 1 base and J by 9 bases, and 14 bases separated the two germline ends. The CDR3 has 14 amino acids. The CDR3 loop is CASSLTGSWGPQHF. CDR3 DNA: TGTGCCAGCAGCTTGACAGGGTCATGGGGGCCCCAGCATTTT.

The CDR3 loop is CASSEPGGDYTF. In DNA, the CDR3 is TGTGCCAGCAGTGAGCCAGGGGGCGACTACACCTTC. The J gene is TRBJ1-2, the V gene TRBV2, with 8 bases lining up with TRBD1. Germline CDR1 is SNHLY and CDR2 is FYNNEI. Losses at the gene ends were 3 bases for V and 10 bases for J; bases not matched to a gene: 4. This CDR3 contains 12 residues.

This sequence joins TRBV7-8 and TRBJ2-1, with TRBD2 matching 10 bases. Germline V gene data show CDR1 as SGHVS and CDR2 as FQNEAQ. The CDR3 runs to 19 residues. V gave up 5 bases and J gave up 4 bases; unmatched junction bases: 17. DNA of the CDR3: TGTGCCAGCAGCCCAACCTTCGCGTTGTCTAGCGGGGGATACAATGAGCAGTTCTTC. Translating gives CASSPTFALSSGGYNEQFF.

As DNA, the CDR3 is TGCAGCGTGATCGCGCCCGGCGGGGAGCTGTTTTTT. It codes for CSVIAPGGELFF. V usage is TRBV29-1 and J usage is TRBJ2-2; no reliable D call. This CDR3 has 12 amino acids. Trimming shortened V by 6 bases and J by 7 bases, and 12 bases separated the two germline ends. The germline gives CDR1 SQVTM, CDR2 ANQGSEA.

V and J are TRBV27 and TRBJ2-6; tentative D call: TRBD1 (5 bases). CDR1 and CDR2 (germline): MNHEY, SMNVEV (reference sequence). CDR3 length equals 15 residues. V was pared by 2 bases and J by 4 bases, with 9 bases between. The CDR3 region has the DNA TGTGCCAGCAGTTTACTAGGGGTCGGGGCCAACGTCCTGACTTTC. This translates into CASSLLGVGANVLTF.

V gene TRBV7-9 combines with J gene TRBJ2-7, with 9 bases that match TRBD2. The V gene end was trimmed by 0 bases and the J gene end by 5 bases; junction bases not matched to a gene: 5. CDR3 size: 15 residues. CDR1 and CDR2 (germline): SEHNR, FQNEAQ (reference sequence). This chain's CDR3 is CASSLAAGGPHEQYF. The CDR3 DNA sequence: TGTGCCAGCAGCTTAGCGGCGGGAGGGCCCCACGAGCAGTACTTC.